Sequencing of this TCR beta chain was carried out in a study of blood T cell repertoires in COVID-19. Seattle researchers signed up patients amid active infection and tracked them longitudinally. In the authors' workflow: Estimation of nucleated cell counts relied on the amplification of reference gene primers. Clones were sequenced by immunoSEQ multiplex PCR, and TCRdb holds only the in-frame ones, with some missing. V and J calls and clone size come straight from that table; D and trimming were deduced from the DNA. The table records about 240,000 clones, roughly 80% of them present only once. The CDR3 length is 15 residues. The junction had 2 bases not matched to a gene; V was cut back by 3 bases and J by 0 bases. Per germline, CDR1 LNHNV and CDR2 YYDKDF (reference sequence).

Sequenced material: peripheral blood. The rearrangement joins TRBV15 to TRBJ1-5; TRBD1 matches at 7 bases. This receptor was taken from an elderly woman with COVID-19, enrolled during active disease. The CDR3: CATSRTGYSNQPQHF. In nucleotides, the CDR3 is TGTGCCACCAGCAGGACAGGGTATAGCAATCAGCCCCAGCATTTT. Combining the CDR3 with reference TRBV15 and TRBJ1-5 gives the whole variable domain DAMVIQNPRYQVTQFGKPVTLSCSQTLNHNVMYWYQQKSSQAPKLLFHYYDKDFNNEADTPDNFQSRRPNTSFCFLDIRSPGLGDTAMYLCATSRTGYSNQPQHFGDGTRLSIL.